This TCR beta chain emerged from a study of cytomegalovirus exposure and HLA in healthy donors. Libraries were prepared by immunoSEQ multiplex PCR; TCRdb keeps only in-frame clonotypes and omits some of them. The table includes some 150,000 clones, around 87% detected once. This receptor was obtained from a woman aged 25 to 45 in good health and CMV-seronegative. Sequenced sample: PBMCs.

Here the CDR3 reads CASSPEGDRAHEQYF. In nucleotides, the CDR3 is TGCGCCAGCAGCCCTGAGGGGGACAGGGCACACGAGCAGTACTTC. The chain links TRBV5-1 to TRBJ2-7, with 9 bases lining up with TRBD1. The CDR3 covers 15 residues. CDR1 and CDR2 (germline): SGHRS, YFSETQ. With 4 bases clipped from V and 5 bases from J, the junction kept 10 bases outside the gene matches.